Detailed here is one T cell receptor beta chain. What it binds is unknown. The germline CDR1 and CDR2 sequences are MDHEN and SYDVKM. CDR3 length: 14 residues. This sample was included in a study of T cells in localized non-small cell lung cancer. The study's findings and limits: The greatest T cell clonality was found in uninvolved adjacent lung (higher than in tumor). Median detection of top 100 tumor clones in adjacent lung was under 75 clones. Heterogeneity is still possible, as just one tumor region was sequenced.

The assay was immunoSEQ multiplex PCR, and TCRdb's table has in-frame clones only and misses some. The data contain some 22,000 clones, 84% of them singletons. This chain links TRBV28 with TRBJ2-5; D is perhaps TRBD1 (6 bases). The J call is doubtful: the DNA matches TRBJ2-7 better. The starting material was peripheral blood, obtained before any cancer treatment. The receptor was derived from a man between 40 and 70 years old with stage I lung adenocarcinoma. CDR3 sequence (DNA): TGTGCCAGCAGTCTACAGGGTTATGCCTACGAGCAGTACTTC. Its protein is CASSLQGYAYEQYF.